The entry that follows covers one T cell receptor (beta chain) sequence. What it binds is unknown. This entry belongs to a study of vaccination and CD4 T cells after COVID-19. Documented treatment: approximately nine-day PBMC culture with coronavirus spike peptide pools or control peptides (ViraFEST assay). The J segment lost 0 bases and the V segment lost 10 bases, leaving 6 bases of the junction unmatched. The CDR3 consists of 14 residues. From germline, CDR1 is KGHDR and CDR2 SFDVKD. Sequencing of DNA taken from cultured CD4+ T cells relied on the Oncomine TCR Beta short-read assay. TCRdb redid the calling of the PCR reads with MiXCR, one entry per CDR3 protein. This table has 18,000 or so distinct CDR3 sequences, under 65% appearing once.

The TCR comes from a human donor who had recovered from COVID-19. What was sequenced was CD4+ T cells from blood, cultured in vitro. The rearrangement joins TRBV24-1 to TRBJ1-1, with 8 positions matching TRBD1. The CDR3 reads CATRAGGVNTEAFF. In DNA, the CDR3 is TGTGCCACTAGGGCAGGGGGCGTGAACACTGAAGCTTTCTTT.